The 25 T cell receptor beta chains below all came from one sample that was sequenced in a study of blood T cell repertoires in COVID-19. The table came from immunoSEQ multiplex PCR; TCRdb's copy has only in-frame clones and leaves some out. The data show 150,000 to 200,000 clones, roughly 85% seen once. The sample consisted of peripheral blood. These receptors originate from a man in his sixties with acute or convalescent COVID-19.

V gene TRBV11-2 combines with J gene TRBJ1-3; TRBD1 aligns across 7 bases. This CDR3 is built from 16 residues. Per the germline V gene, CDR1 is SGHAT and CDR2 is FQNNGV. With V trimmed by 1 base and J by 3 bases, 6 bases remained unmatched. CDR3 region: CASSLVTGWYGNTIYF. The CDR3 DNA is TGTGCCAGCAGCTTAGTGACAGGGTGGTATGGAAACACCATATATTTT.

The rearrangement uses TRBV2 and TRBJ2-7; D possibly corresponds to TRBD1 (5 bases). CDR1 SNHLY and CDR2 FYNNEI come from the germline V gene. Trimming cost V 2 bases and J 0 bases, with 11 bases left between them. This CDR3 is built from 15 residues. CDR3 sequence reads: CASSETRQNSYEQYF. CDR3 coding DNA: TGTGCCAGCAGTGAAACCAGACAGAACTCCTACGAGCAGTACTTC.

Written as DNA, the CDR3 is TGTGCCAGCAGCAACAGGGCCATGAACACTGAAGCTTTCTTT. This sequence encodes CASSNRAMNTEAFF. V and J are TRBV9 and TRBJ1-1; D is possibly TRBD1 (6 bases). The CDR3 runs 14 residues. The germline gives CDR1 SGDLS, CDR2 YYNGEE. The germline V and J ends were trimmed by 4 bases and 0 bases, with 10 bases remaining between them.

The CDR3 nucleotides are TGCGCCAGCACCATAAGGGCTTCAGGGGAGACCCAGTACTTC. This sequence encodes CASTIRASGETQYF. The chain recombines TRBV5-1 with TRBJ2-5, with D possibly being TRBD1 (5 bases). The CDR3 extends over 14 amino acids. Looked up from germline, CDR1 is SGHRS and CDR2 is YFSETQ. The V end was cut by 6 bases, the J end by 5 bases, with 17 bases between.

The V and J genes are TRBV2 and TRBJ2-3; 13 nucleotides agree with TRBD2. The trim removed 8 bases at V and 4 bases at J, leaving 9 bases unmatched. This CDR3 has 16 amino acids. Germline CDR1 is SNHLY and CDR2 is FYNNEI. This chain's CDR3 is CASRPPGLAGPDTQYF. CDR3 nucleotides: TGTGCCAGCCGACCCCCGGGACTAGCGGGACCAGATACGCAGTATTTT.

This chain joins TRBV9 and TRBJ2-1; D possibly corresponds to TRBD2 (6 bases). V lost 0 bases and J 0 bases, leaving 7 bases between the germline ends. The CDR3 loop spans 15 amino acids. The germline V gene has CDR1 SGDLS and CDR2 YYNGEE. The DNA for the CDR3 is TGTGCCAGCAGCGTAGGCGGGGCCTCCTACAATGAGCAGTTCTTC. This encodes CASSVGGASYNEQFF.

This clone was picked up one time. The genes are TRBV10-3 and TRBJ1-2; D is uncertain. Trimming cost V 0 bases and J 5 bases, with 10 bases left between them. CDR1 and CDR2 (germline): ENHRY, SYGVKD. The CDR3 has 14 amino acids. The CDR3 spells CAISESIERYGYTF. Here the CDR3 DNA reads TGTGCCATCAGTGAGTCGATAGAGAGGTATGGCTACACCTTC.

This chain uses TRBV24-1 with TRBJ2-1; TRBD2 aligns across 9 bases. The CDR3 runs to 16 residues. Trimming cost V 9 bases and J 7 bases; bases outside gene matches: 15. CDR1 is KGHDR, CDR2 SFDVKD, per germline. The CDR3 nucleotides read TGTGCCACCGGGGAGACTAGCGGAAACCCTGGGAATGAGCAGTTCTTC. It specifies CATGETSGNPGNEQFF.

This clone has just a few counts. DNA for the CDR3: TGTGCCAGCACGTCTAGCGGGACGATCGAGCAGTACTTC. Amino acid sequence: CASTSSGTIEQYF. This sequence joins TRBV6-5 and TRBJ2-7, with 9 nucleotides matching TRBD2. Germline V gene lookup returns CDR1 MNHEY and CDR2 SVGAGI. V shed 7 bases, J shed 6 bases, and the junction held 7 bases outside the gene matches. This CDR3 comprises 13 residues.

The chain uses TRBV5-1 and TRBJ2-7, with TRBD2 identical over 10 bases. This CDR3 is built from 16 residues. J gave up 5 bases and V 0 bases, and 8 bases lay outside the gene matches. Germline V gene data show CDR1 as SGHRS and CDR2 as YFSETQ. The CDR3 DNA follows: TGCGCCAGCAGCTTGGCTTCGAGCGGGAGGGCTAACGAGCAGTACTTC. Protein product: CASSLASSGRANEQYF.

The chain couples TRBV14 to TRBJ1-1; D might be TRBD1 (6 bases). This CDR3 spans 14 amino acids. CDR1 SGHDN and CDR2 FVKESK come from the germline V gene. The germline V and J ends were trimmed by 4 bases and 1 base, with 10 bases remaining between them. CDR3 sequence reads: CASSRGQPNTEAFF. CDR3 sequence (DNA): TGTGCCAGCAGCCGCGGACAGCCGAACACTGAAGCTTTCTTT. The full variable domain, completed using reference TRBV14 and TRBJ1-1, is EAGVTQFPSHSVIEKGQTVTLRCDPISGHDNLYWYRRVMGKEIKFLLHFVKESKQDESGMPNNRFLAERTGGTYSTLKVQPAELEDSGVYFCASSRGQPNTEAFFGQGTRLTVV.

CDR3 nucleotides: TGTGCCAGCAGTTTTAATCCCCCCCGGGGACATCTCTCTGGAAACACCATATATTTT. Translation: CASSFNPPRGHLSGNTIYF. The genes are TRBV27 and TRBJ1-3; D is perhaps TRBD1 (6 bases). The ends were cut back, 3 bases at V and 0 bases at J, with 21 bases in the middle. The CDR3 totals 19 residues. Germline V lookup: CDR1 MNHEY, CDR2 SMNVEV (reference sequence).

This clone came up once. The chain uses TRBV10-3 and TRBJ2-1; TRBD2 aligns across 13 bases. Trimming at V came to 6 bases and at J to 7 bases, leaving 6 bases not matched to a gene. This CDR3 has 15 residues. In germline, CDR1 is ENHRY, CDR2 SYGVKD. The CDR3 region is CAISEGTSGANEQFF. Written as DNA, the CDR3 is TGTGCCATCAGCGAAGGGACTAGCGGGGCTAATGAGCAGTTCTTC.

CDR3 sequence reads: CASSIEGVTDTQYF. As DNA, the CDR3 is TGCGCCAGTTCGATTGAGGGGGTTACAGATACGCAGTATTTT. This chain links TRBV5-1 with TRBJ2-3; a weak D match, TRBD1 (6 bases). From germline, CDR1 is SGHRS and CDR2 YFSETQ. With 8 bases removed from V and 3 bases from J, the gap between germline ends came to 16 bases. The CDR3 length is 14 residues.

The chain joins TRBV19 to TRBJ2-7; D call uncertain. The ends were cut back, 1 base at V and 5 bases at J, with 3 bases in the middle. Germline V CDR1 and CDR2: LNHDA, SQIVND (reference sequence). The CDR3 is 11 amino acids. CDR3 residues: CASSIADEQYF. For the CDR3, the DNA is TGTGCCAGTAGTATAGCGGACGAGCAGTACTTC.

The V and J genes are TRBV7-3 and TRBJ1-2; D remains ambiguous. Germline assignment: CDR1 SGHTA and CDR2 FQGTGA. The CDR3 contains 13 residues. V was trimmed by 5 bases and J by 0 bases, leaving 7 bases between them. The CDR3 coding sequence is TGTGCCAGCAGCCCTGGAGCTAACTATGGCTACACCTTC. Its translation is CASSPGANYGYTF.

The chain is built from TRBV19 and TRBJ1-2; D gene ambiguous. CDR1 LNHDA and CDR2 SQIVND come from the germline V gene (reference sequence). The CDR3 is 13 amino acids. V was trimmed by 3 bases and J by 1 base, leaving 6 bases between them. This chain's CDR3 is CASSIPDNYGYTF. Written as DNA, the CDR3 is TGTGCCAGTAGTATCCCAGATAACTATGGCTACACCTTC.

CDR3 protein: CSASRTEGRETQYF. The CDR3 coding sequence is TGCAGTGCTAGTCGGACAGAGGGGCGAGAGACCCAGTACTTC. This sequence joins TRBV20-1 and TRBJ2-5, with D possibly TRBD1 on 6 matching bases. The germline CDR1 and CDR2 sequences are DFQATT and SNEGSKA (reference sequence). The ends were cut back, 3 bases at V and 4 bases at J, with 15 bases in the middle. The CDR3 contains 14 residues.

V gene TRBV5-1 combines with J gene TRBJ2-2; D gene uncertain. The CDR3 extends over 12 amino acids. Between the trimmed V and J ends, which lost 4 bases and 3 bases, there was a span of 4 bases. Germline CDR1 SGHRS, CDR2 YFSETQ. CDR3: CASSPDTGELFF. CDR3 nucleotide sequence: TGCGCCAGCAGCCCAGACACCGGGGAGCTGTTTTTT.

This clone appeared a few times. This chain links TRBV5-6 with TRBJ2-1, with D possibly being TRBD1 (5 bases). The CDR3 length is 13 residues. Germline V gene data show CDR1 as SGHDT and CDR2 as YYEEEE. Trimming took off 4 bases at V and 3 bases at J, with 8 bases between the two ends. CDR3 loop: CASSQGFYNEQFF. CDR3 in DNA: TGTGCCAGCAGCCAGGGTTTCTACAATGAGCAGTTCTTC.

The rearrangement links TRBV7-9 to TRBJ1-1; TRBD1 is a possible D gene (6 bases). Trimming cost V 5 bases and J 4 bases, with 17 bases left between them. The CDR3 length is 15 residues. Germline lookup yields CDR1 SEHNR and CDR2 FQNEAQ (reference sequence). The CDR3 DNA sequence: TGTGCCAGCAGCCGAAGGCAGGGGCTGAGCACTGAAGCTTTCTTT. Protein sequence: CASSRRQGLSTEAFF. Full variable domain (missing parts from reference TRBV7-9 and TRBJ1-1): DTGVSQNPRHKITKRGQNVTFRCDPISEHNRLYWYRQTLGQGPEFLTYFQNEAQLEKSRLLSDRFSAERPKGSFSTLEIQRTEQGDSAMYLCASSRRQGLSTEAFFGQGTRLTVV.

The rearrangement links TRBV9 to TRBJ1-6; weak D call: TRBD1 (6 bases). V dropped 3 bases and J dropped 0 bases, with 10 bases sitting between them. The CDR3 is 16 residues long. Germline CDR1 and CDR2: SGDLS and YYNGEE. CDR3 DNA sequence: TGTGCCAGCAGCGAGGGGGGGAGCTCCTATAATTCACCCCTCCACTTT. Translation gives CASSEGGSSYNSPLHF. Full variable domain (missing parts from reference TRBV9 and TRBJ1-6): DSGVTQTPKHLITATGQRVTLRCSPRSGDLSVYWYQQSLDQGLQFLIQYYNGEERAKGNILERFSAQQFPDLHSELNLSSLELGDSALYFCASSEGGSSYNSPLHFGNGTRLTVT.

CDR3 sequence (DNA): TGTGCCAGTAGTATAACGAGCAGGGGGAATGAGCAGTTCTTC. Protein product: CASSITSRGNEQFF. The chain has TRBV19 and TRBJ2-1; 7 bases fit TRBD1. With 2 bases clipped from V and 7 bases from J, the junction kept 5 bases outside the gene matches. CDR3 length equals 14 residues. Looked up from germline, CDR1 is LNHDA and CDR2 is SQIVND (reference sequence).

CDR3 DNA: TGTGCCAGCTCACCACCGGGACAGATGGTCACCGGGGAGCTGTTTTTT. Amino acid sequence: CASSPPGQMVTGELFF. The J gene is TRBJ2-2, the V gene TRBV18; 7 nucleotides align to TRBD1. With 0 bases clipped from V and 4 bases from J, the junction kept 5 bases outside the gene matches. The germline V gene has CDR1 KGHSH and CDR2 LQKENI. The length of the CDR3 is 16 residues.

The chain links TRBV7-2 to TRBJ1-3, with TRBD1 as a possible D gene (5 bases). Trimming cost V 5 bases and J 1 base, with 12 bases left between them. The CDR3 contains 15 residues. Germline-derived CDR1 and CDR2 are SGHTA and FQGNSA. The CDR3 spells CASSGGGGSGNTIYF. CDR3 coding DNA: TGTGCCAGCAGCGGGGGGGGAGGGTCTGGAAACACCATATATTTT.